This paragraph reports one T cell receptor (beta chain). The data are from a study of shared clonotypes between healthy human individuals. The germline V and J ends were trimmed by 6 bases and 0 bases, with 14 bases remaining between them. Germline V gene data show CDR1 as MNHEY and CDR2 as SVGAGI. There are 15 residues in the CDR3. Method: immunoSEQ multiplex PCR; TCRdb's copy keeps in-frame clones and lacks some. The profile shows about 980,000 clones, 76% of them singletons. V gene TRBV6-5 combines with J gene TRBJ1-2; no firm D call. The sequence was obtained from a man between 18 and 29 years old in good health. The sequenced sample was memory CD4+ T cells sorted from blood. Regarding subset: CD45RA-negative fraction. The CDR3 here is CASRGGSSSNYGYTF. The CDR3 DNA is TGTGCCAGCAGGGGCGGGTCCTCCTCTAACTATGGCTACACCTTC.